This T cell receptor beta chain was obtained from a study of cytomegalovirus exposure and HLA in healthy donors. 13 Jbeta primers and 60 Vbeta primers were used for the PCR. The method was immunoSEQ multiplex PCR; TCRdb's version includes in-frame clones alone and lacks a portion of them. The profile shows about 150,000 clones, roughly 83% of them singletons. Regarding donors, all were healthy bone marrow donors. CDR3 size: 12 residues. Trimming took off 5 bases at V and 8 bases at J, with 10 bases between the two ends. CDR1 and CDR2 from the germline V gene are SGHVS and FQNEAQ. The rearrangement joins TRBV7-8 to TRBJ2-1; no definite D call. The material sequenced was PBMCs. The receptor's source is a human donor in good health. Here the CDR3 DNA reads TGTGCCAGCAGCCCACTCCGGGATGAGCAGTTCTTC. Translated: CASSPLRDEQFF.